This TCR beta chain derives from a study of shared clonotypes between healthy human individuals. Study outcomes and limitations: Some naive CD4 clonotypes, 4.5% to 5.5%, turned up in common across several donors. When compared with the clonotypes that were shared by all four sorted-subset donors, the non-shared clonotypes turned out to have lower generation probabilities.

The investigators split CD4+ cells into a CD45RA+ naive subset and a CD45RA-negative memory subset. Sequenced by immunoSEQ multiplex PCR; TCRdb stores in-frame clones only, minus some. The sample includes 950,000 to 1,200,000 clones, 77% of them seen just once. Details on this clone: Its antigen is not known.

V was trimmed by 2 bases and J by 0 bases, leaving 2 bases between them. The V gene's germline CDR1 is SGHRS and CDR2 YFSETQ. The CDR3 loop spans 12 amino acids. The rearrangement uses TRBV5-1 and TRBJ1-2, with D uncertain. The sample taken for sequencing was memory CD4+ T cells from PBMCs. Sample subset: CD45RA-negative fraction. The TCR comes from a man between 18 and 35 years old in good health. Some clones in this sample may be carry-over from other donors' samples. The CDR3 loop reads CASSLSNYGYTF. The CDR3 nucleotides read TGCGCCAGCAGCTTATCTAACTATGGCTACACCTTC.